A selection of T cell receptor beta chains follows, all from one sample in a study of CD8+CD57+ T cells in acquired aplastic anemia. TCRdb passed the reads through MiXCR, listing each CDR3 protein once. The sample carries 98,000 or so distinct CDR3 sequences, roughly 50% recorded once. Sequenced sample: sorted CD4+, CD8+, or CD8+CD57+ T cells (not recorded which) from PBMCs. These receptors came from a human donor in good health, serving as a control. The CDR3 runs from the conserved cysteine through the conserved F or W. A D gene is named only where the DNA matches it firmly. The size of a clone is reported for some rows only, either as once, few or many, or as a class for expanded clones.

v_gene,d_gene,j_gene,len,abundance,CDR3aa,CDR3nt
TRBV25-1,TRBD1,TRBJ2-7,15,few,CASSGGDRSGYEQYF,TGTGCCAGCAGTGGGGGGGACAGGAGCGGCTACGAGCAGTACTTC
TRBV25-1,NA,TRBJ1-5,14,NA,CASSATGTPQPQHF,TGTGCCAGCAGTGCCACGGGGACGCCCCAGCCCCAGCATTTT
TRBV12-3/TRBV12-4,TRBD1,TRBJ2-1,14,NA,CASIGQGLYNEQFF,TGTGCCAGCATAGGACAGGGGCTGTACAATGAGCAGTTCTTC
TRBV19,NA,TRBJ1-2,11,NA,CASSQRYGYTF,TGTGCCAGTAGTCAGAGGTATGGCTACACCTTC
TRBV20-1,TRBD2,TRBJ2-1,15,few,CSARPGGGAWYEQFF,TGCAGTGCTAGACCCGGGGGGGGGGCCTGGTATGAGCAGTTCTTC
TRBV20-1,TRBD2,TRBJ2-5,17,once,CSDRDTGERGGGETPYF,TGCAGTGATAGAGATACGGGCGAGCGGGGGGGTGGAGAGACCCCGTACTTC
TRBV10-3,NA,TRBJ1-2,12,NA,CAISESNTRPTF,TGTGCCATCAGTGAGTCGAACACCAGGCCCACCTTC
TRBV19,NA,TRBJ1-5,18,NA,CASSLGGLRIYRNQPQHF,TGTGCCAGTAGTCTGGGAGGGCTCCGCATTTATCGCAATCAGCCCCAGCATTTT
TRBV15,NA,TRBJ2-1,13,NA,CATRGGGDNEQFF,TGTGCCACCAGGGGAGGGGGGGACAATGAGCAGTTCTTC
TRBV6-1,NA,TRBJ2-3,17,NA,CASREGQLDPSTDTQYF,TGTGCCAGCAGGGAAGGACAGTTAGACCCTAGCACAGATACGCAGTATTTT
TRBV11-1,TRBD1,TRBJ1-2,16,NA,CASSPGTGAWYYGYTF,TGTGCCAGCAGCCCCGGGACAGGGGCATGGTACTATGGCTACACCTTC
TRBV20-1,NA,TRBJ1-2,11,NA,CSAVLMDGYTF,TGCAGTGCCGTCCTAATGGATGGCTACACCTTC
TRBV14,NA,TRBJ2-7,16,many,CASSQGERADSGEQYF,TGTGCCAGCAGCCAAGGGGAGAGAGCCGACTCTGGGGAGCAGTACTTC
TRBV10-3,TRBD1,TRBJ1-5,14,NA,CAISGTGDSQPQHF,TGTGCCATCAGTGGAACAGGGGACTCGCAGCCCCAGCATTTT
TRBV5-6,TRBD1,TRBJ2-1,12,many,CASSLEVGGSFF,TGTGCCAGCAGCTTGGAGGTAGGGGGCTCGTTCTTC
TRBV5-4,NA,TRBJ2-5,15,many,CASSLEGLAKETQYF,TGTGCCAGCAGCCTGGAGGGCCTAGCGAAAGAGACCCAGTACTTC
TRBV7-9,NA,TRBJ2-7,13,NA,CASSFYSDYEQYF,TGTGCCAGCAGCTTTTATTCTGACTACGAGCAGTACTTC